The clone carrying this TCR beta chain was seen a single time. This sample is part of a study of blood T cell repertoires in COVID-19. Study summary: Specimens from acute and convalescent COVID-19 originated in the United States, Italy and Spain.

V lost 6 bases to trimming and J lost 4 bases; unmatched junction nucleotides: 14. The CDR3 contains 16 residues. Per the germline V gene, CDR1 is SGHAT and CDR2 is FQNNGV. Original processing methods: Reference gene primer amplification yielded estimated nucleated cell counts. Sequencing was performed with immunoSEQ multiplex PCR; in TCRdb, only in-frame clones are kept and a portion is missing. For V, J and clone size, that table is used; D and trimming come from the DNA. Here the sample spans 60,000 to 80,000 clones, approximately 81% being singletons. This chain joins TRBV11-2 and TRBJ2-7; 8 bases map to TRBD1. The receptor was isolated from a man over 45 with active COVID-19. Sequencing was carried out using peripheral blood. CDR3 in DNA: TGTGCCAGCAGTTCGGTCCGGGGACAGGCAGCTTACGAGCAGTACTTC. Residues: CASSSVRGQAAYEQYF. The whole variable domain, filled in from reference TRBV11-2 and TRBJ2-7, reads EAGVAQSPRYKIIEKRQSVAFWCNPISGHATLYWYQQILGQGPKLLIQFQNNGVVDDSQLPKDRFSAERLKGVDSTLKIQPAKLEDSAVYLCASSSVRGQAAYEQYFGPGTRLTVT.